The T cell receptor (beta chain) described here comes from a study of cytomegalovirus exposure and HLA in healthy donors. Study details: The roughly 120 validation repertoires, a later analysis reported, used the same platform as the roughly 660 repertoires from the first cohort. Study-level findings and limits: A list of 164 TCR beta chains associated with cytomegalovirus was given. First-cohort TCR clusters were later found to tend to co-occur in the roughly 130 validation repertoires.

Separate from the approximately 600-subject first cohort was the approximately 110-subject validation cohort, to which the donors belonged. On this clone: Its antigen is undetermined.

The length of the CDR3 is 15 residues. CDR1 and CDR2 (germline): LGHNA, YNFKEQ. The ends lost 3 bases at V and 3 bases at J; junction bases unmatched: 1. This table comes from immunoSEQ multiplex PCR, and its TCRdb copy is limited to in-frame clones, with some not included. The data contain 240,000 or so clones, approximately 86% of them seen just once; the ten biggest clones take up 1.2%. This rearrangement joins TRBV4-2 to TRBJ2-3; 12 positions agree with TRBD2. This TCR derives from a young woman in good health and CMV-seropositive. Sequenced sample: PBMCs. The DNA of the CDR3 is TGTGCCAGCAGCCAGACTAGCGGGAGAACAGATACGCAGTATTTT. Translating it yields CASSQTSGRTDTQYF.